The present T cell receptor (beta chain) was sequenced within a study of T-cell memory formation after mild COVID-19. The CDR3 extends over 17 amino acids. The J segment lost 4 bases and the V segment lost 7 bases, leaving 19 bases of the junction unmatched. CDR1 is SGHRS and CDR2 is YFSETQ in the germline V gene. The authors produced TCR alpha and TCR beta cDNA libraries with sample barcodes and UMIs by 5'RACE using constant-segment primers. TCRdb used MiXCR to reprocess the 5' RACE reads, holding one entry per CDR3 protein. The table shows roughly 250,000 distinct CDR3 sequences, with 16% occurring only once. Only a few counts were recorded for this clonotype. The target antigen is unknown. Study conclusions and caveats: The finding that pre-infection memory included some responding clones suggested that cross-reactive memory joined. Mostly located in CM and EM were contracting CD4+ clones, with contracting CD8+ clones located in EMRA.

The sample was PBMCs or a T cell subset sorted from them (not recorded which). The receptor's source is a man aged 18 to 35 who had mild COVID-19 (a few samples of this study predate the infection). Cell type and time point are not known. This chain uses TRBV5-1 with TRBJ2-5; 7 positions agree with TRBD1. CDR3 bases: TGCGCCAGCCAAATCGGATCCGTGGCAGGGGGAAGAGAGACCCAGTACTTC. Encoded protein: CASQIGSVAGGRETQYF.